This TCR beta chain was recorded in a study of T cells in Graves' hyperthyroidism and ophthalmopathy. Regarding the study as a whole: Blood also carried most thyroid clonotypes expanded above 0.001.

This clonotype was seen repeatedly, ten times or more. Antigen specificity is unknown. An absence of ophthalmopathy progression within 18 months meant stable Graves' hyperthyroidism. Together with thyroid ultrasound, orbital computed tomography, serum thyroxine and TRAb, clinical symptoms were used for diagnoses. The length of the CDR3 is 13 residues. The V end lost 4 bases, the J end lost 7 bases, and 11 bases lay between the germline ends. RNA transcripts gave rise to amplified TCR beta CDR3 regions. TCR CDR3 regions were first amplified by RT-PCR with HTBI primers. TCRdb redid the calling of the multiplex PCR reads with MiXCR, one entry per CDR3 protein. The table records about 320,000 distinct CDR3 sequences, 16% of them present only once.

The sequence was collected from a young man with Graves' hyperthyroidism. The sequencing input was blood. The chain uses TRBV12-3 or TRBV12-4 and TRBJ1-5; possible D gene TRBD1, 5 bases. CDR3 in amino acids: CASSWTRDQPQHF. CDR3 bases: TGTGCCAGCAGTTGGACCAGGGACCAGCCCCAGCATTTT.